What follows are 11 T cell receptor beta chains derived from one specimen sequenced in a study of PD-L1 blockade in urothelial cancer. Regarding time point: peripheral blood 6 weeks after treatment start. Here immunoSEQ multiplex PCR was the method, and the copy in TCRdb shows in-frame clones only, minus some. The data contain tens of thousands of clones, about 93% of them singletons. Sequenced material: PBMCs, taken around atezolizumab (anti-PD-L1) treatment. All receptors derive from a woman aged 60-70 years with urothelial cancer.

This clone has more than one count but fewer than ten. The rearrangement uses TRBV6-6 and TRBJ1-2; D is undetermined. CDR3 length: 10 amino acids. Germline V CDR1 and CDR2: MNHNY, SVGAGI (reference sequence). V was pared by 2 bases and J by 8 bases, with 3 bases between. CDR3 sequence: CASSYEGYTF. Written as DNA, the CDR3 is TGTGCCAGCAGTTACGAGGGCTACACCTTC.

V usage is TRBV28 and J usage is TRBJ2-7; no clear D gene. This CDR3 comprises 13 residues. CDR1 MDHEN and CDR2 SYDVKM come from the germline V gene. V was trimmed by 5 bases and J by 1 base, leaving 9 bases between them. The CDR3 here is CASSRQVSYEQYF. The CDR3 region has the DNA TGTGCCAGCAGTCGGCAGGTATCCTACGAGCAGTACTTC.

The V gene is TRBV2, the J gene TRBJ1-4; D is undetermined. The V and J ends lost 6 bases and 0 bases respectively, with 8 bases between them. The CDR3 loop spans 14 amino acids. CDR1 is SNHLY and CDR2 is FYNNEI in the germline V gene. The CDR3 loop is CASRVEATNEKLFF. In DNA form, the CDR3 reads TGTGCCAGCAGGGTAGAAGCAACTAATGAAAAACTGTTTTTT.

There are a few counts of this clone. The CDR3: CASSPLAGELFF. CDR3 in DNA: TGTGCCAGCAGTCCGCTAGCCGGGGAGCTGTTTTTT. The chain employs TRBV28 and TRBJ2-2; D call uncertain. The CDR3 loop spans 12 amino acids. Germline V gene sequence: CDR1 MDHEN, CDR2 SYDVKM. The germline V and J ends were trimmed by 5 bases and 6 bases, with 7 bases remaining between them.

This clone was recorded only once. This chain joins TRBV5-1 and TRBJ2-3; 8 bases map to TRBD1. This CDR3 has 14 residues. Germline V gives CDR1 SGHRS, CDR2 YFSETQ. Unmatched junction bases numbered 8, after V lost 4 bases and J lost 7 bases. DNA for the CDR3: TGCGCCAGCAGCCCGGGACAGGAGGCGAATACGCAGTATTTT. Amino acids: CASSPGQEANTQYF.

This chain links TRBV7-8 with TRBJ2-7; 9 bases agree with TRBD1. Germline CDR1 reads SGHVS; CDR2 reads FQNEAQ. The V gene end was trimmed by 0 bases and the J gene end by 12 bases; junction bases not matched to a gene: 18. This CDR3 has 17 residues. CDR3 sequence (DNA): TGTGCCAGCAGCTTAGCGGGGACGTTGGGGACAGGGAGGAATCTGTACTTC. Protein: CASSLAGTLGTGRNLYF.

The chain is built from TRBV27 and TRBJ2-7; 8 bases line up with TRBD1. The CDR3 length is 13 residues. CDR1 and CDR2 (germline): MNHEY, SMNVEV (reference sequence). J lost 4 bases, V lost 8 bases, and 7 bases had no gene match. The CDR3 DNA reads TGTGCCAGCGGAAACAGGGGGAATTACGAGCAGTACTTC. It translates to CASGNRGNYEQYF.

The chain links TRBV18 to TRBJ1-6; tentatively, D is TRBD1 (5 bases). V lost 0 bases to trimming and J lost 5 bases, with 5 bases between them. Germline V CDR1 and CDR2: KGHSH, LQKENI. This CDR3 has 14 residues. CDR3 nucleotide sequence: TGTGCCAGCTCACCACCCAGGGATAATTCACCCCTCCACTTT. Translated, it gives CASSPPRDNSPLHF.

The chain uses TRBV2 and TRBJ2-7, with TRBD2 as a possible D gene (7 bases). The V gene lost 8 bases and the J gene lost 5 bases, with 16 bases spanning the gap. CDR1 is SNHLY and CDR2 is FYNNEI in the germline V gene. The CDR3 spans 13 residues. The CDR3: CASPQSRGHEQYF. The CDR3 nucleotides are TGTGCCAGCCCCCAATCGCGGGGGCACGAGCAGTACTTC.

The chain has TRBV27 and TRBJ2-1, with 9 bases aligning to TRBD2. The CDR3 is 13 amino acids. The germline gives CDR1 MNHEY, CDR2 SMNVEV (reference sequence). V gave up 7 bases and J gave up 8 bases; unmatched junction bases: 6. The CDR3 reads CASTGTSNYEQFF. CDR3 coding DNA: TGTGCCAGCACCGGGACTAGCAACTATGAGCAGTTCTTC.

This chain links TRBV14 with TRBJ1-2; 7 nucleotides align to TRBD1. Germline V gene sequence: CDR1 SGHDN, CDR2 FVKESK. The J segment lost 6 bases and the V segment lost 4 bases, leaving 8 bases of the junction unmatched. The CDR3 extends over 14 amino acids. DNA for the CDR3: TGTGCCAGCAGCCCGGGACAGCGTGGAGATGGCTACACCTTC. Its translation: CASSPGQRGDGYTF.